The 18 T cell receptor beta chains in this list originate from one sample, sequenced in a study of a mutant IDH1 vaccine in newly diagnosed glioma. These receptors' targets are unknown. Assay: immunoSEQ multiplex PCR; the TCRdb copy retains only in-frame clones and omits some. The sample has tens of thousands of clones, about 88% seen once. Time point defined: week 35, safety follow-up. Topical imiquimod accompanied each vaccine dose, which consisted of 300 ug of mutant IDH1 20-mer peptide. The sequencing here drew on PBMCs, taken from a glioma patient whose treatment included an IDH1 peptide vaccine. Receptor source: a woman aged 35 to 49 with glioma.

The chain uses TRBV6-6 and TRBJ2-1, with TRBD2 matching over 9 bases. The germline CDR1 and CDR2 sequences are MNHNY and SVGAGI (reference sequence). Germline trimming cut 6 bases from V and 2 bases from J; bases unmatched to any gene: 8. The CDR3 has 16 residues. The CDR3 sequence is CASRYGTSRAYNEQFF. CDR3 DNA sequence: TGTGCCAGCAGATATGGGACTAGCCGAGCCTACAATGAGCAGTTCTTC.

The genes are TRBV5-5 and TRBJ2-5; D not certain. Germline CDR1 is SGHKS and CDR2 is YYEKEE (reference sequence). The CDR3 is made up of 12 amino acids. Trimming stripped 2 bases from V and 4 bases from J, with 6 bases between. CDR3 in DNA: TGTGCCAGCAGCTTCGAAGGAGAGACCCAGTACTTC. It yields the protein CASSFEGETQYF. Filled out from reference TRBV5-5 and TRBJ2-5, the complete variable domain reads DAGVTQSPTHLIKTRGQQVTLRCSPISGHKSVSWYQQVLGQGPQFIFQYYEKEERGRGNFPDRFSARQFPNYSSELNVNALLLGDSALYLCASSFEGETQYFGPGTRLLVL.

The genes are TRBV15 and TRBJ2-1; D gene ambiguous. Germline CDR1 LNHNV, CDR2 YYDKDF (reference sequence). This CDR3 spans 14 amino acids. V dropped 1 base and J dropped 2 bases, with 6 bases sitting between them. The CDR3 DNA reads TGTGCCACCAGCAGAGGGCAGACCTACAATGAGCAGTTCTTC. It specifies CATSRGQTYNEQFF.

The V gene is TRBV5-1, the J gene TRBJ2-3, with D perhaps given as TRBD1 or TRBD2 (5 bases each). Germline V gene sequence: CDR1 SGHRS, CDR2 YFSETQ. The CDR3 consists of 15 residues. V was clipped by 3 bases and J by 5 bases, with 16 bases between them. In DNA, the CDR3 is TGCGCCAGCAGCTACTCCGGGACCAAGGGAGATACGCAGTATTTT. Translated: CASSYSGTKGDTQYF.

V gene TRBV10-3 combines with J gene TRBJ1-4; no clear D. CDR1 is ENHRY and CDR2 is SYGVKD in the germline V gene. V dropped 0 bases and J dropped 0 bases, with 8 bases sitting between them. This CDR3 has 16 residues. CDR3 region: CAISESKGATNEKLFF. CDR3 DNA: TGTGCCATCAGTGAGTCGAAAGGTGCAACTAATGAAAAACTGTTTTTT.

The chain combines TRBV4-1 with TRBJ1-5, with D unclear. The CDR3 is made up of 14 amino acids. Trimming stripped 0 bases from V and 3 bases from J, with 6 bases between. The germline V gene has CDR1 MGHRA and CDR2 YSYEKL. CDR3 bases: TGCGCCAGCAGCCAAGAACTCTTCAATCAGCCCCAGCATTTT. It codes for CASSQELFNQPQHF.

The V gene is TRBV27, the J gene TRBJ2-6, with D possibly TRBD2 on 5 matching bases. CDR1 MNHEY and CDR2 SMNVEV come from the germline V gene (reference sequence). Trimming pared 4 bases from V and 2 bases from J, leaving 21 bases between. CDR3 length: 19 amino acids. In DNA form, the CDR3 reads TGTGCCAGCAGTTCAGTCCTCGGGAAAAACCCTCCTGGGGCCAACGTCCTGACTTTC. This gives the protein CASSSVLGKNPPGANVLTF.

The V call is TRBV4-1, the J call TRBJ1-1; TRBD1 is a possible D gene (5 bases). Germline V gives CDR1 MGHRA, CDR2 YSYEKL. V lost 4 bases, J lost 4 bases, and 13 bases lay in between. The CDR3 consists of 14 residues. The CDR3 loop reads CASSRPGTRTEAFF. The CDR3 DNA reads TGCGCCAGCAGCCGACCGGGGACCCGCACTGAAGCTTTCTTT.

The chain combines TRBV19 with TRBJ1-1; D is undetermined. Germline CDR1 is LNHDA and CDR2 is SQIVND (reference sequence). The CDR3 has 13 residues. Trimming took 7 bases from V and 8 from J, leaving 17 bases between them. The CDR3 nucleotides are TGTGCCAGTAACCCCGGGCTCGGGCGAGAAGCTTTCTTT. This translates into CASNPGLGREAFF.

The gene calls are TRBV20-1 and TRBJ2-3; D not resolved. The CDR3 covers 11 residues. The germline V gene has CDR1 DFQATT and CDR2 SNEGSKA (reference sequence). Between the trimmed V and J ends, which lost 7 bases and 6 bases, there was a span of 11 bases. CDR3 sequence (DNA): TGCAGTGGCGAGGATGTTGATACGCAGTATTTT. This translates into CSGEDVDTQYF.

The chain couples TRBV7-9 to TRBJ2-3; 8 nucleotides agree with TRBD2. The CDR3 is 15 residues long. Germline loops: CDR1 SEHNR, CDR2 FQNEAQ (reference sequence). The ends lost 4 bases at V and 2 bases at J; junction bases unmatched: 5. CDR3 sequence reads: CASSSGGGHTDTQYF. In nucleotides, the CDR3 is TGTGCCAGCAGCTCCGGGGGGGGTCACACAGATACGCAGTATTTT.

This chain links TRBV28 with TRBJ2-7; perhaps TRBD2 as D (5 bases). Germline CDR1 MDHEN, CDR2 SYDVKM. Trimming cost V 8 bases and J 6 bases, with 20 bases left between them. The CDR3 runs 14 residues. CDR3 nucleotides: TGTGCCAGCTCGCGTACGGTCCCACGGGGCGAGCAGTACTTC. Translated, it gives CASSRTVPRGEQYF.

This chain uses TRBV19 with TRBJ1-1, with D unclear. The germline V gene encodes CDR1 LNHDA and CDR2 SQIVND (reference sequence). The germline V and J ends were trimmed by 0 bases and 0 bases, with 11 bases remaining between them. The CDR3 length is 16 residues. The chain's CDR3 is CASSIDFGMVNTEAFF. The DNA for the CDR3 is TGTGCCAGTAGTATAGATTTCGGGATGGTGAACACTGAAGCTTTCTTT.

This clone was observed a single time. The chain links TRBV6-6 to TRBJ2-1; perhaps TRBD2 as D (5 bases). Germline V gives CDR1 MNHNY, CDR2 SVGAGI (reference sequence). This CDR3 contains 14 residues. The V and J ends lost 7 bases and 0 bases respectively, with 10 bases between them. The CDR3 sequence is CASISEGSYNEQFF. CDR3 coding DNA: TGTGCCAGCATCTCTGAGGGCTCCTACAATGAGCAGTTCTTC.

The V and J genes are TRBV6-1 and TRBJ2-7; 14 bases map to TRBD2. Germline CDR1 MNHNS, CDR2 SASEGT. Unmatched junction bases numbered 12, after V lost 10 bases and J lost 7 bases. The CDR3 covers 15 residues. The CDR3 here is CATQTSGRADKEQYF. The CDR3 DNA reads TGTGCCACCCAGACTAGCGGGAGGGCGGACAAGGAGCAGTACTTC.

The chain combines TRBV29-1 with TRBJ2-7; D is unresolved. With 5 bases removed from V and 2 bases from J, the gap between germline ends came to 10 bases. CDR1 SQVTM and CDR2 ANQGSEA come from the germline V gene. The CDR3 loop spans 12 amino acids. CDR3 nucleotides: TGCAGCGTTAGGCACGGCACCTACGAGCAGTACTTC. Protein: CSVRHGTYEQYF.

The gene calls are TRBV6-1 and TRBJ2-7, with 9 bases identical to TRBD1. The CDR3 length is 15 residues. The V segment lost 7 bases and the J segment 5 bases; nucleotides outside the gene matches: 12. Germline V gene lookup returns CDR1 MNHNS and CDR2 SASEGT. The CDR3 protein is CASTLGPGQGDEQYF. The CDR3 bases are TGTGCCAGCACCCTAGGACCGGGACAGGGAGACGAGCAGTACTTC.

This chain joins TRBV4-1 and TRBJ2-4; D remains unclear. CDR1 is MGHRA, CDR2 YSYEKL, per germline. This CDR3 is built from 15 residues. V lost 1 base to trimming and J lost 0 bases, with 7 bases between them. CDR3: CASSQALIAKNIQYF. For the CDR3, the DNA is TGCGCCAGCAGCCAAGCGCTCATAGCCAAAAACATTCAGTACTTC.